The T cell receptor (beta chain) under discussion was sequenced for a study of T cells in Graves' hyperthyroidism and ophthalmopathy. RNA transcripts yielded amplified TCR beta CDR3 regions. With the HTBI primer set, the TCR CDR3 went through a first round of RT-PCR. TCRdb fed the multiplex PCR reads into MiXCR, producing one record per CDR3 protein. This sample yields hundreds of thousands of distinct CDR3 sequences, of which around 39% are seen a single time; approximately 8.7% belongs to the top ten. The germline V gene has CDR1 MNHNS and CDR2 SASEGT. Trimming cost V 7 bases and J 6 bases; bases outside gene matches: 10. The CDR3 extends over 14 amino acids.

The receptor's source is a man aged 18 to 30 with Graves' hyperthyroidism. The specimen sequenced was blood. The V and J genes are TRBV6-1 and TRBJ1-1; TRBD1 agrees at 8 bases. The CDR3 loop reads CASIPDRGPPEAFF. The CDR3 DNA reads as TGTGCCAGCATTCCAGACAGGGGACCTCCTGAAGCTTTCTTT.